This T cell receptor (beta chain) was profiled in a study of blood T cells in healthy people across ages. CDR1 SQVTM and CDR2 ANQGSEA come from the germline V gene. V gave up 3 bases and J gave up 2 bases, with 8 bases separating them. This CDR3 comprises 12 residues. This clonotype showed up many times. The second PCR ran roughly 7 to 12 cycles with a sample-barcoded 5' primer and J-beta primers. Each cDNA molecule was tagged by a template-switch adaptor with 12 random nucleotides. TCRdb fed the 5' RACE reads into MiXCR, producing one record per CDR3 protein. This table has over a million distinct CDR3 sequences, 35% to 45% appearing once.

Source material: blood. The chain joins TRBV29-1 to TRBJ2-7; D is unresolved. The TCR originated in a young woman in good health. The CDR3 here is CSVESGTYEQYF. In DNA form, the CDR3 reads TGCAGCGTTGAGTCTGGGACCTACGAGCAGTACTTC.